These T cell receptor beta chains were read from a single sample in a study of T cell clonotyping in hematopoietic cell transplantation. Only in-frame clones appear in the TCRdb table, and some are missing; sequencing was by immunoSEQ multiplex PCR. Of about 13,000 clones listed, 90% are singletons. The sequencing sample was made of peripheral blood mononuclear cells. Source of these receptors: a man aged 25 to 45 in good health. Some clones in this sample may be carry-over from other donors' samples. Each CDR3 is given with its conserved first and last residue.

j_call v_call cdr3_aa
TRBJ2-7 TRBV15 CATSTRPSGKSYEQYF
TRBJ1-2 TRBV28 CASSLEYSGYTF
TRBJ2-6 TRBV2 CASTGKVSSGANVLTF
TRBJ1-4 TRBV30 CAWSIREKLFF
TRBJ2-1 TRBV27 CASSRAAGTSNEQFF
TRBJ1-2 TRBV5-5 CASSIQGDLWGGYTF
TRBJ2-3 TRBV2 CASSEWSGGRATDTQYF
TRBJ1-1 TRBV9 CASSGGRTEAFF
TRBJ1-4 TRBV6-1 CASSEGTGYEKLFF
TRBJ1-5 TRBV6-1 CASSFGYSNQPQHF
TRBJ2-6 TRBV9 CASSVSGITGANVLTF
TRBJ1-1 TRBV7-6 CASSLSRDTEAFF
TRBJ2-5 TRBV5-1 CASSLVGQPGGQETQYF
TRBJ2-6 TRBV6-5 CASSYDSGANVLTF
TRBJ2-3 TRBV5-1 CASSLAKGLAGDTQYF
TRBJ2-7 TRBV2 CASLGQGYEQYF
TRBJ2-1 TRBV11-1 CASSLEQGAGNEQFF
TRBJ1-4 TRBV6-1 CASTSPGTRKLFF
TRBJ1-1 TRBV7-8 CASSPRRGNTEAFF
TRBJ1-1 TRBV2 CASRRGRAEAFF
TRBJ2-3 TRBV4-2 CASSPHGGARDTQYF
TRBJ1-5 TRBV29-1 CSVQGASNQPQHF
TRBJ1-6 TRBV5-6 CASSLGWTQNTYNSPLHF
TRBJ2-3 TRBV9 CASSVVAGADTQYF